These T cell receptor beta chains were read from a single sample in a study of shared clonotypes between healthy human individuals. TCRdb's table, derived via immunoSEQ multiplex PCR, lists solely in-frame clones and lacks some. The sample includes just under 95,000 clones, 68% seen only once; the top ten take 50%. The sequenced material came from memory CD8+ T cells sorted from blood. These receptors came from a man aged 25 to 40 in good health. Both conserved end residues are part of each CDR3. Fields, in order: J gene, V gene, D gene, clone size, CDR3 protein, CDR3 DNA. A D gene is named only where the DNA matches it firmly. Clone size is stated in some rows and not others, as once, few, many or a class when expanded.

j_call: TRBJ2-7
v_call: TRBV7-6
d_call: NA
clone_size: NA
cdr3_aa: CASSFATGRTYEQYF
cdr3_nt: TGTGCCAGCAGCTTCGCAACAGGGAGAACCTACGAGCAGTACTTC

j_call: TRBJ2-3
v_call: TRBV6-6
d_call: TRBD2
clone_size: NA
cdr3_aa: CASSLAGGPTDTQYF
cdr3_nt: TGTGCCAGCAGCCTAGCGGGAGGGCCCACAGATACGCAGTATTTT

j_call: TRBJ2-3
v_call: TRBV2
d_call: TRBD1
clone_size: NA
cdr3_aa: CASRGQGSYVTDTQYF
cdr3_nt: TGTGCCAGCAGGGGACAGGGGAGTTATGTTACAGATACGCAGTATTTT

j_call: TRBJ2-5
v_call: TRBV2
d_call: TRBD1
clone_size: NA
cdr3_aa: CASSDGTGIETQYF
cdr3_nt: TGTGCCAGCAGTGACGGGACAGGGATAGAGACCCAGTACTTC

j_call: TRBJ2-7
v_call: TRBV28
d_call: NA
clone_size: many
cdr3_aa: CATRDTDYEQYF
cdr3_nt: TGTGCCACCCGGGACACGGACTACGAGCAGTACTTC

j_call: TRBJ2-7
v_call: TRBV28
d_call: TRBD2
clone_size: NA
cdr3_aa: CASSSPIGLAGALPYEQYF
cdr3_nt: TGTGCCAGCAGTTCTCCGATTGGACTAGCGGGAGCGCTTCCGTACGAGCAGTACTTC

j_call: TRBJ2-5
v_call: TRBV9
d_call: NA
clone_size: many
cdr3_aa: CASSPPLQETQYF
cdr3_nt: TGTGCCAGCAGCCCGCCCCTCCAAGAGACCCAGTACTTC

j_call: TRBJ1-1
v_call: TRBV5-1
d_call: TRBD1
clone_size: NA
cdr3_aa: CASSVLQGARAFF
cdr3_nt: TGCGCCAGCAGCGTCCTACAGGGGGCAAGAGCTTTCTTT

j_call: TRBJ1-4
v_call: TRBV14
d_call: NA
clone_size: NA
cdr3_aa: CASSQSVAWKLFF
cdr3_nt: TGTGCCAGCAGCCAAAGTGTCGCCTGGAAACTGTTTTTT

j_call: TRBJ1-5
v_call: TRBV25-1
d_call: NA
clone_size: few
cdr3_aa: CASGSNQPQHF
cdr3_nt: TGTGCCAGCGGGAGCAATCAGCCCCAGCATTTT

j_call: TRBJ2-1
v_call: TRBV7-8
d_call: NA
clone_size: few
cdr3_aa: CASSLGPSPYNEQFF
cdr3_nt: TGTGCCAGCAGCTTAGGGCCCAGTCCCTACAATGAGCAGTTCTTC

j_call: TRBJ2-1
v_call: TRBV27
d_call: TRBD1
clone_size: few
cdr3_aa: CASSLTGGYTRNEQFF
cdr3_nt: TGTGCCAGCAGTTTAACAGGGGGCTACACGAGAAATGAGCAGTTCTTC

j_call: TRBJ2-7
v_call: TRBV13
d_call: TRBD1
clone_size: NA
cdr3_aa: CASSWGQAYEQYF
cdr3_nt: TGTGCCAGCAGCTGGGGACAGGCCTACGAGCAGTACTTC

j_call: TRBJ1-2
v_call: TRBV6-5
d_call: TRBD1
clone_size: NA
cdr3_aa: CASSQGVQGGRSYTF
cdr3_nt: TGTGCCAGCAGTCAGGGGGTCCAGGGAGGGAGGTCCTACACCTTC

j_call: TRBJ2-7
v_call: TRBV5-1
d_call: TRBD1
clone_size: few
cdr3_aa: CASSSTGGLNEQYF
cdr3_nt: TGCGCCAGCAGCTCCACAGGGGGTCTCAACGAGCAGTACTTC

j_call: TRBJ1-5
v_call: TRBV5-4
d_call: TRBD1
clone_size: NA
cdr3_aa: CASSLGTGSGQPQHF
cdr3_nt: TGTGCCAGCAGCTTGGGGACAGGGAGCGGTCAGCCCCAGCATTTT

j_call: TRBJ2-1
v_call: TRBV9
d_call: TRBD2
clone_size: NA
cdr3_aa: CASSVAGGGNNYNEQFF
cdr3_nt: TGTGCCAGCAGCGTAGCCGGCGGGGGAAATAACTACAATGAGCAGTTCTTC

j_call: TRBJ2-1
v_call: TRBV7-9
d_call: TRBD1
clone_size: NA
cdr3_aa: CASSLSGTGGNEQFF
cdr3_nt: TGTGCCAGCAGCTTATCGGGGACAGGGGGCAATGAGCAGTTCTTC

j_call: TRBJ2-7
v_call: TRBV18
d_call: NA
clone_size: NA
cdr3_aa: CASSPTSNAGEQYF
cdr3_nt: TGTGCCAGCTCACCAACCTCTAATGCGGGGGAGCAGTACTTC

j_call: TRBJ2-7
v_call: TRBV6-6
d_call: NA
clone_size: NA
cdr3_aa: CASGNGISYEQYF
cdr3_nt: TGTGCCAGCGGGAACGGGATTTCCTACGAGCAGTACTTC

j_call: TRBJ2-5
v_call: TRBV7-9
d_call: NA
clone_size: NA
cdr3_aa: CASSQRGYQETQYF
cdr3_nt: TGTGCCAGCAGCCAAAGGGGGTACCAAGAGACCCAGTACTTC

j_call: TRBJ1-1
v_call: TRBV10-1
d_call: NA
clone_size: once
cdr3_aa: CASSVTGNTEAFF
cdr3_nt: TGCGCCAGCAGTGTAACAGGTAACACTGAAGCTTTCTTT

j_call: TRBJ1-4
v_call: TRBV15
d_call: NA
clone_size: NA
cdr3_aa: CATSRDLSTGREKLFF
cdr3_nt: TGTGCCACCAGCAGAGATCTGAGCACGGGACGTGAAAAACTGTTTTTT

j_call: TRBJ2-7
v_call: TRBV28
d_call: NA
clone_size: once
cdr3_aa: CASSAPSYEQYF
cdr3_nt: TGTGCCAGCAGTGCCCCCTCCTACGAGCAGTACTTC

j_call: TRBJ2-5
v_call: TRBV5-5
d_call: TRBD2
clone_size: NA
cdr3_aa: CASSLFPDGGETQYF
cdr3_nt: TGTGCCAGCAGCTTGTTCCCGGACGGGGGGGAGACCCAGTACTTC

j_call: TRBJ2-5
v_call: TRBV11-2
d_call: NA
clone_size: NA
cdr3_aa: CASSLGVQGTQYF
cdr3_nt: TGTGCCAGCAGCTTAGGGGTCCAGGGCACCCAGTACTTC

j_call: TRBJ1-5
v_call: TRBV18
d_call: NA
clone_size: NA
cdr3_aa: CASSPPSSNQPQHF
cdr3_nt: TGTGCCAGCTCACCACCTAGTTCCAATCAGCCCCAGCATTTT